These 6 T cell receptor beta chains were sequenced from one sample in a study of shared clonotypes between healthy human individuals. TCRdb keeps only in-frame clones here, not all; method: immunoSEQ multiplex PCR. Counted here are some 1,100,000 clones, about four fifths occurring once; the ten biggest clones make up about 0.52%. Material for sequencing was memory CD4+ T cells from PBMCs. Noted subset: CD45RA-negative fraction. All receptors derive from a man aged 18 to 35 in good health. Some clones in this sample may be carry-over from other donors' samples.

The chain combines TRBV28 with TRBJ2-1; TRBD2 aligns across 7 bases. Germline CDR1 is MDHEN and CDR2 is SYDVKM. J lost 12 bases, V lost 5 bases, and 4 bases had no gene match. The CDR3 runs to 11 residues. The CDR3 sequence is CASSVGGTQFF. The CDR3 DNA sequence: TGTGCCAGCAGTGTGGGGGGGACGCAGTTCTTC.

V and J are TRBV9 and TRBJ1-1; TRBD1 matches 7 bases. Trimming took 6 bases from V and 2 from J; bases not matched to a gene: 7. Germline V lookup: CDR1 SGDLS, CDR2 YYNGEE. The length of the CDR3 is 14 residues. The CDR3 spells CASTLGQLNTEAFF. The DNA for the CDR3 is TGTGCCAGCACCCTGGGACAGTTAAACACTGAAGCTTTCTTT.

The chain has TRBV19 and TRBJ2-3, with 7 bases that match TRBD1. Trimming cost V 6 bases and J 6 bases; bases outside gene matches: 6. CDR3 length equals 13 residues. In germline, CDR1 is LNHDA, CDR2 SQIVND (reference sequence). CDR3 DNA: TGTGCCAGTAGGGCGACAGGGCGGGATACGCAGTATTTT. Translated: CASRATGRDTQYF.

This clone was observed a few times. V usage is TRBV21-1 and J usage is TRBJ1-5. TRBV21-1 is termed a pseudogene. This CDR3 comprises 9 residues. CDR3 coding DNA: TGTGCCAGCTATAGACCCCAGCATTTT. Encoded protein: CASYRPQHF.

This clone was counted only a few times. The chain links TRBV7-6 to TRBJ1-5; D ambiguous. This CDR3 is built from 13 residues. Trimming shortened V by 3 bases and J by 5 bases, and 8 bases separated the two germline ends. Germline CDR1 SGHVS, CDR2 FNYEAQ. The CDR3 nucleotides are TGTGCCAGCAGCTTGTCGACGGATCAGCCCCAGCATTTT. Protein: CASSLSTDQPQHF.

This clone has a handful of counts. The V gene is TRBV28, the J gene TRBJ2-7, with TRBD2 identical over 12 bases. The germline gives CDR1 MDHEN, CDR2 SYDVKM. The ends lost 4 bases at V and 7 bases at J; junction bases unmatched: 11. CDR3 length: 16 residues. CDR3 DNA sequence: TGTGCCAGCAGTTCATCACGACTAGCGGGAGCGGGAGAGCAGTACTTC. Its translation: CASSSSRLAGAGEQYF.